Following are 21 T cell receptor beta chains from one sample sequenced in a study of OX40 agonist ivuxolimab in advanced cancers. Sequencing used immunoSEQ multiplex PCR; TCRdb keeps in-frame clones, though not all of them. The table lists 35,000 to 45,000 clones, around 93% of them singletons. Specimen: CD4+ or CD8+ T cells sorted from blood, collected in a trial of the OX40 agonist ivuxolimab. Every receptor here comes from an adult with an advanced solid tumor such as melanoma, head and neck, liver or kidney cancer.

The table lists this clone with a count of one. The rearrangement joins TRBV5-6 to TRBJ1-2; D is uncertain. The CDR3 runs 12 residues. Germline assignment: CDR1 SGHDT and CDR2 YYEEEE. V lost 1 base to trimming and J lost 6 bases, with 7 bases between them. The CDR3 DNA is TGTGCCAGCAGCTTGCTAGAGGATGGCTACACCTTC. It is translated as CASSLLEDGYTF.

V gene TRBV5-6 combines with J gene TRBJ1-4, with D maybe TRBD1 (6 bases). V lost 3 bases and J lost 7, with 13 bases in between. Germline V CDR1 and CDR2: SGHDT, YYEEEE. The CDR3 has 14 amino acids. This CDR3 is CASSSAGASEKLFF. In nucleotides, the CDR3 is TGTGCCAGCAGCTCCGCGGGGGCGAGTGAAAAACTGTTTTTT.

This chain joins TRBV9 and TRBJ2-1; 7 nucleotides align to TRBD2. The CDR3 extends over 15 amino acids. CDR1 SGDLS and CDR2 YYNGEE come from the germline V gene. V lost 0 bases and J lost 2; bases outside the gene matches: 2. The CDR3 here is CASSVGGSAYNEQFF. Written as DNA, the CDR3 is TGTGCCAGCAGCGTAGGCGGGAGCGCCTACAATGAGCAGTTCTTC.

This CDR3 reads CASSAWTGDTGELFF. Written as DNA, the CDR3 is TGTGCCAGCAGCGCCTGGACAGGGGACACCGGGGAGCTGTTTTTT. The V gene is TRBV9, the J gene TRBJ2-2, with 9 bases fitting TRBD1. Germline CDR1 and CDR2: SGDLS and YYNGEE. CDR3 size: 15 residues. V shed 3 bases and J 3 bases; nucleotides not matched to a gene: 3.

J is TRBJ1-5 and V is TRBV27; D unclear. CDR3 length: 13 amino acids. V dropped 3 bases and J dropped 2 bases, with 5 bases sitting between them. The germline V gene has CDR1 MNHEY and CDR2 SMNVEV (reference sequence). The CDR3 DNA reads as TGTGCCAGCAGTTTCGGTGGCAATCAGCCCCAGCATTTT. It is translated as CASSFGGNQPQHF.

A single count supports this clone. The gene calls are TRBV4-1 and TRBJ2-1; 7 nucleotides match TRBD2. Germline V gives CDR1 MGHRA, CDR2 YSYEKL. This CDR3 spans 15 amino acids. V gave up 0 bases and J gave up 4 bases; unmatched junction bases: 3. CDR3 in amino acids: CASSQEASGYNEQFF. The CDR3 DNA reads TGCGCCAGCAGCCAAGAGGCTAGCGGATACAATGAGCAGTTCTTC.

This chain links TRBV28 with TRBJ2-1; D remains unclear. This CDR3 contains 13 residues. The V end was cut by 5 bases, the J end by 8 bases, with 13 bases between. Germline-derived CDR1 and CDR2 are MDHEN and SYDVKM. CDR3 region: CASSQVGDYEQFF. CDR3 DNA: TGTGCCAGCAGTCAGGTAGGAGACTATGAGCAGTTCTTC.

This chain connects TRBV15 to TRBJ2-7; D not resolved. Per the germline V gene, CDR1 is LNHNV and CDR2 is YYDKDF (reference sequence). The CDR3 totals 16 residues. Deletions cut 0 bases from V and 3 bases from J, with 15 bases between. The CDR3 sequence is CATSRERGSEGYEQYF. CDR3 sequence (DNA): TGTGCCACCAGCAGAGAACGAGGTTCTGAAGGCTACGAGCAGTACTTC. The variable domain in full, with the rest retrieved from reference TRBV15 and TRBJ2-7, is DAMVIQNPRYQVTQFGKPVTLSCSQTLNHNVMYWYQQKSSQAPKLLFHYYDKDFNNEADTPDNFQSRRPNTSFCFLDIRSPGLGDTAMYLCATSRERGSEGYEQYFGPGTRLTVT.

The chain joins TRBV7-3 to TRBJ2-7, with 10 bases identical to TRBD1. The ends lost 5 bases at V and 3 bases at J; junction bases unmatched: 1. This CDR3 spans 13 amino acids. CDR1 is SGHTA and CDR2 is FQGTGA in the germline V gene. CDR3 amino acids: CASSRTGGYEQYF. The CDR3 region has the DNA TGTGCCAGCAGCCGGACAGGGGGCTACGAGCAGTACTTC.

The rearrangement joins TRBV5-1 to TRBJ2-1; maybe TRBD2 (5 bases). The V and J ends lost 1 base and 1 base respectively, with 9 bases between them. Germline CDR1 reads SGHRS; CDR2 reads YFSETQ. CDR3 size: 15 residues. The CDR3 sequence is CASSLNGNSYNEQFF. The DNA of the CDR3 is TGCGCCAGCAGCTTGAACGGGAATTCCTACAATGAGCAGTTCTTC.

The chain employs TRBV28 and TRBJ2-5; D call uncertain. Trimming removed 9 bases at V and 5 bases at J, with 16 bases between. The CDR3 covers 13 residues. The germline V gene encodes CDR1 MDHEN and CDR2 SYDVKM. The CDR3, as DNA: TGTGCCAGTACCGTCCGGACCACGGAGACCCAGTACTTC. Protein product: CASTVRTTETQYF.

The CDR3 loop reads CASSLSGVPTYNEQFF. The CDR3 coding sequence is TGTGCCAGCAGCTTAAGCGGGGTCCCTACTTACAATGAGCAGTTCTTC. This chain joins TRBV7-8 and TRBJ2-1, with 7 bases lining up with TRBD2. This CDR3 spans 16 amino acids. With V trimmed by 2 bases and J by 4 bases, 8 bases remained unmatched. Germline CDR1 SGHVS, CDR2 FQNEAQ.

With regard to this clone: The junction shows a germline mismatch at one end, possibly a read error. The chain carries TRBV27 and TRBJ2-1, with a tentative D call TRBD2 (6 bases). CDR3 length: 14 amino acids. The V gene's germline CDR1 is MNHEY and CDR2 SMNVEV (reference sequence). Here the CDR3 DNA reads TGTGCCAGCACTTTATCCGGGAGCTACAATGAGCAGTTCTTC. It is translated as CASTLSGSYNEQFF.

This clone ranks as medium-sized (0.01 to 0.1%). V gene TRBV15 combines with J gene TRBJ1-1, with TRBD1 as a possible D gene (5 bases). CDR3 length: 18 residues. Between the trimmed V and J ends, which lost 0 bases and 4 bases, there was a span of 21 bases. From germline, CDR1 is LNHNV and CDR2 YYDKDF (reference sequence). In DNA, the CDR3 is TGTGCCACCAGCAGAGAGGGTCCCTCCGGGACGCTCGCCACTGAAGCTTTCTTT. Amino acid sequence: CATSREGPSGTLATEAFF. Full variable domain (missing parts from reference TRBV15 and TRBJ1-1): DAMVIQNPRYQVTQFGKPVTLSCSQTLNHNVMYWYQQKSSQAPKLLFHYYDKDFNNEADTPDNFQSRRPNTSFCFLDIRSPGLGDTAMYLCATSREGPSGTLATEAFFGQGTRLTVV.

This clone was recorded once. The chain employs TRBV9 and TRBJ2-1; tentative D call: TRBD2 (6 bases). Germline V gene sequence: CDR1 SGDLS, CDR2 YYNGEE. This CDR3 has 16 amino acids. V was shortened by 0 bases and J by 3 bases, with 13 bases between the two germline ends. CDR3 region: CASSVESSDYYNEQFF. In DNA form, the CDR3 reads TGTGCCAGCAGCGTAGAGTCTAGCGACTACTACAATGAGCAGTTCTTC.

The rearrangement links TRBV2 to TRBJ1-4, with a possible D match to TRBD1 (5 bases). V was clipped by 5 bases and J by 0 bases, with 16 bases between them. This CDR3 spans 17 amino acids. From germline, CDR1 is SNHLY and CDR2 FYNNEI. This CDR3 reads CASSYDRLVATNEKLFF. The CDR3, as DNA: TGTGCCAGCAGTTACGACAGACTCGTTGCAACTAATGAAAAACTGTTTTTT.

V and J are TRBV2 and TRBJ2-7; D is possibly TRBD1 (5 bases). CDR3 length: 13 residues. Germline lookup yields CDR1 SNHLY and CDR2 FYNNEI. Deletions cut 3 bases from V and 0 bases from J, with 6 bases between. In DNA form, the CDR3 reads TGTGCCAGCAGTGATGACAGCTCCTACGAGCAGTACTTC. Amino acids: CASSDDSSYEQYF.

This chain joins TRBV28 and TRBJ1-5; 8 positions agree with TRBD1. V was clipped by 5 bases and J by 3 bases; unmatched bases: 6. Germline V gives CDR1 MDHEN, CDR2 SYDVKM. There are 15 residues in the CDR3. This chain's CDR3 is CASSPDREDNQPQHF. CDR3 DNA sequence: TGTGCCAGCAGTCCGGACAGGGAGGACAATCAGCCCCAGCATTTT.

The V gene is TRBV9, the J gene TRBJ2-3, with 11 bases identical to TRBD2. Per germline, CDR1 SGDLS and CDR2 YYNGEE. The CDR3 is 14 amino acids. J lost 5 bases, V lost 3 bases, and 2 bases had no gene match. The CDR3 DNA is TGTGCCAGCAGCGGGGGGACTAGCGGAGATACGCAGTATTTT. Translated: CASSGGTSGDTQYF.

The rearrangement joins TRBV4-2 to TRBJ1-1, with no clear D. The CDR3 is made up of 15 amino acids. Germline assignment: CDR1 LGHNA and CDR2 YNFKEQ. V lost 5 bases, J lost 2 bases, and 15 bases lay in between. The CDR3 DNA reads TGTGCCAGCAGCTACCTGGGATTAGAAAACACTGAAGCTTTCTTT. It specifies CASSYLGLENTEAFF.

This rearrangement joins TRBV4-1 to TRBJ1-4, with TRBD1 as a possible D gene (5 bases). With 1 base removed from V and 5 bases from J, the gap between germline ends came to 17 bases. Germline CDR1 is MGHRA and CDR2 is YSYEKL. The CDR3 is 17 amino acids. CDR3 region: CASSQAGTGRENEKLFF. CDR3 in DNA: TGCGCCAGCAGCCAAGCGGGAACGGGCAGGGAGAATGAAAAACTGTTTTTT.